This T cell receptor (beta chain) was sequenced during a study of blood T cells in healthy people across ages. General observations from the study: The unsorted PBMCs prevented any conclusive comparison of naive versus antigen-experienced cells.

Alongside a J-beta primer mix, a sample-barcoded 5' primer served in a second PCR lasting roughly 7 to 12 cycles. TCRdb reprocessed the 5' RACE reads via MiXCR and lists one record per CDR3 protein. The sample lists 1.5 million to 2 million distinct CDR3 sequences, approximately 39% occurring once. Each donor's blood draw was roughly 9.5 milliliters of peripheral blood. The CDR3 consists of 15 residues. V lost 5 bases, J lost 6 bases, and 17 bases lay in between. CDR1 SGHTA and CDR2 FQGNSA come from the germline V gene. For this clonotype: Antigen unknown.

The sequence derives from a human donor in good health. Sequencing input: blood. The chain links TRBV7-2 to TRBJ2-1; D call uncertain. The chain's CDR3 is CASSRDPLNGNEQFF. The CDR3 region has the DNA TGTGCCAGCAGCCGAGACCCTTTAAATGGCAATGAGCAGTTCTTC.